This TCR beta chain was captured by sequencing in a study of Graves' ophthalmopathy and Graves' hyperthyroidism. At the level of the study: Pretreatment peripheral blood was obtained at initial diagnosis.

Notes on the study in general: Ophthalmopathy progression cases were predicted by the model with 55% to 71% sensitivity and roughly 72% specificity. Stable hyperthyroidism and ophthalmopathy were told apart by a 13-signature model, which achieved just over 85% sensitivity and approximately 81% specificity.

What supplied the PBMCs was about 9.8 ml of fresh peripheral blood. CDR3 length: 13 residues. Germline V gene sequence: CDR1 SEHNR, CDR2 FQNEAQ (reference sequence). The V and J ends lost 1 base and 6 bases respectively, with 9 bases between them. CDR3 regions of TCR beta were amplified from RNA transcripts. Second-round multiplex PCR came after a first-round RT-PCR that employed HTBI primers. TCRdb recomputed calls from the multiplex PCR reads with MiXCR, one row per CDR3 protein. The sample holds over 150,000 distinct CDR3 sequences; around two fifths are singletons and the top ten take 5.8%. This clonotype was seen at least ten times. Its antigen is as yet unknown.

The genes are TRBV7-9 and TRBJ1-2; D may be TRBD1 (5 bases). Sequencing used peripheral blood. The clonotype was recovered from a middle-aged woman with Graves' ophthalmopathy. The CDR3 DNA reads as TGTGCCAGCAGCTTAGGGACATCTAATGGCTACACCTTC. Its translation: CASSLGTSNGYTF.